A selection of T cell receptor beta chains follows, all from one sample in a study of shared clonotypes between healthy human individuals. TCRdb keeps only in-frame clones here, not all; method: immunoSEQ multiplex PCR. Found here are hundreds of thousands of clones, almost 97% of them singletons; the top ten hold 0.057%. Sequenced material: naive CD4+ T cells sorted from blood. These TCRs come from a woman younger than 45 in good health. Both conserved end residues are part of each CDR3. The D gene is left open where the match is weak. Some rows have no size entry. The others give once, few or many, or a class for an expanded clone.

V	D	size	J	DNA	CDR3
TRBV2	.	.	TRBJ2-4	TGTGCTTCAGGGAGGGGGACCGATTTAGCCAAAAACATTCAGTACTTC	CASGRGTDLAKNIQYF
TRBV7-8	TRBD2	.	TRBJ2-2	TGTGCCAGCAGCTTAGGGACTAGCAGCACCGGGGAGCTGTTTTTT	CASSLGTSSTGELFF
TRBV11-3	TRBD2	.	TRBJ2-1	TGTGCCAGCAGCCCTCTAGCGGGAGGTGGGCAGTTCTTC	CASSPLAGGGQFF
TRBV27	.	.	TRBJ1-2	TGTGCCAGCAGTCCCGAGGGGACAAATTACTATGGCTACACCTTC	CASSPEGTNYYGYTF
TRBV19	TRBD1	.	TRBJ1-5	TGTGCCAGCAGACAGGGACCCTTTTTATATAGCAATCAGCCCCAGCATTTT	CASRQGPFLYSNQPQHF
TRBV30	.	.	TRBJ2-7	TGTGCCTGGACAAGGGGTAAAGAGCAGTACTTC	CAWTRGKEQYF
TRBV10-1	TRBD2	.	TRBJ2-7	TGCGCCAGCAGTGACAGCGGGAGGAATGCCCGCTACGAGCAGTACTTC	CASSDSGRNARYEQYF
TRBV5-1	.	.	TRBJ1-4	TGCGCCAGCAGCTTGGTGGGGGGCGAGGCAACTAATGAAAAACTGTTTTTT	CASSLVGGEATNEKLFF
TRBV9	.	.	TRBJ2-3	TGTGCCAGCAGCGTAGATGGTGATACGCAGTATTTT	CASSVDGDTQYF
TRBV2	TRBD1	.	TRBJ2-1	TGTGCCAGCAGGGGAGACAGGGGGTCCTACAATGAGCAGTTCTTC	CASRGDRGSYNEQFF
TRBV28	TRBD2	.	TRBJ2-7	TGTGCCAGCAAACTAGCGGCCTCCTACGAGCAGTACTTC	CASKLAASYEQYF
TRBV7-3	.	.	TRBJ1-2	TGTGCCAGCAGCCCCCTTGGAGAGGGTGGCTACACCTTC	CASSPLGEGGYTF
TRBV29-1	TRBD2	.	TRBJ2-2	TGCAGCGTTGAAGTTGCGGGAGAGGGGACCGGGGAGCTGTTTTTT	CSVEVAGEGTGELFF
TRBV28	TRBD1	.	TRBJ1-2	TGTGCCAGCAGTTTTCGAGGGACAGGCGTTGCTGGCTACACCTTC	CASSFRGTGVAGYTF
TRBV7-9	TRBD1	.	TRBJ2-2	TGTGCCAGCATGAGACAGGGAAACACCGGGGAGCTGTTTTTT	CASMRQGNTGELFF
TRBV27	.	.	TRBJ1-2	TGTGCCAGCAGTTTAATCCCGGTCGGCGTGGGGGGCTACACCTTC	CASSLIPVGVGGYTF
TRBV29-1	TRBD1	once	TRBJ1-4	TGCAGCGTGCGACAGGGTGAGACTAATGAAAAACTGTTTTTT	CSVRQGETNEKLFF
TRBV6-5	.	.	TRBJ2-7	TGTGCCAGCAGTGCCACAGGAGACTCCTACGAGCAGTACTTC	CASSATGDSYEQYF
TRBV11-2	.	.	TRBJ1-1	TGTGCCAGCAGCGACCTTGGTACAGGGACTGAAGCTTTCTTT	CASSDLGTGTEAFF
TRBV7-2	.	.	TRBJ2-2	TGTGCCAGCAGCTTAGCGGGAGGGGGCACCGGGGAGCTGTTTTTT	CASSLAGGGTGELFF